These T cell receptor beta chains were read from a single sample in a study of cytomegalovirus exposure and HLA in healthy donors. Sequenced by immunoSEQ multiplex PCR; TCRdb stores in-frame clones only, minus some. Among approximately 190,000 clones listed, 81% were seen once. The source material was PBMCs. The receptors shown here come from a man aged 50 to 60 in good health and CMV-seronegative. Both conserved end residues are part of each CDR3. A D gene is named only where the DNA matches it firmly. Clone size is not always given. Where it is, it says once, few, many or a class for expanded clones.

D: TRBD1; size: .; J: TRBJ1-1; length: 12; V: TRBV19; DNA: TGTGCCAGTGGACAGGGGGTCACTGAAGCTTTCTTT; CDR3: CASGQGVTEAFF
D: TRBD1; size: few; J: TRBJ1-2; length: 16; V: TRBV5-1; DNA: TGCGCCAGCAGCCCATGCGATTCCGGGACAGTCTGTGGCTACACCTTC; CDR3: CASSPCDSGTVCGYTF
D: .; size: .; J: TRBJ2-3; length: 12; V: TRBV29-1; DNA: TGCAGCGTTGAAGAAGCGACAGATACGCAGTATTTT; CDR3: CSVEEATDTQYF
D: TRBD1; size: .; J: TRBJ1-2; length: 15; V: TRBV27; DNA: TGTGCCAGCAGTTTAATCGGACAGGCTAACTATGGCTACACCTTC; CDR3: CASSLIGQANYGYTF
D: .; size: .; J: TRBJ1-1; length: 15; V: TRBV5-6; DNA: TGTGCCAGCGGGGCCGCAGGGTCTCCGAACACTGAAGCTTTCTTT; CDR3: CASGAAGSPNTEAFF
D: TRBD1; size: .; J: TRBJ2-1; length: 16; V: TRBV18; DNA: TGTGCCAGCTCACAACAGGACAGGGGGCACGACAATGAGCAGTTCTTC; CDR3: CASSQQDRGHDNEQFF
D: .; size: .; J: TRBJ2-3; length: 14; V: TRBV14; DNA: TGTGCCAGCAGCCAAGAGAGTTTCACAGATACGCAGTATTTT; CDR3: CASSQESFTDTQYF
D: TRBD1; size: .; J: TRBJ1-5; length: 14; V: TRBV15; DNA: TGTGCCACCAGCAGGGACAGGGGGAATCAGCCCCAGCATTTT; CDR3: CATSRDRGNQPQHF
D: .; size: .; J: TRBJ1-5; length: 15; V: TRBV7-8; DNA: TGTGCCAGCAGCACAAACGGGAGGCGCCATCAGCCCCAGCATTTT; CDR3: CASSTNGRRHQPQHF
D: TRBD1; size: .; J: TRBJ1-5; length: 12; V: TRBV27; DNA: TGTGCCAGCAGACCAGGACAGGGAAGATGGCATTTT; CDR3: CASRPGQGRWHF
D: .; size: .; J: TRBJ1-1; length: 14; V: TRBV7-2; DNA: TGTGCCAGCAGCTCCCCTCGGGGGAGCCCTGAAGCTTTCTTT; CDR3: CASSSPRGSPEAFF
D: .; size: .; J: TRBJ1-6; length: 14; V: TRBV5-1; DNA: TGCGCCAGCAGCCCGGACAAGAATAATTCACCCCTCCACTTT; CDR3: CASSPDKNNSPLHF
D: TRBD1; size: .; J: TRBJ1-1; length: 15; V: TRBV15; DNA: TGTGCCACCAGCAGAGATTTTACAGGGGGCACTGAAGCTTTCTTT; CDR3: CATSRDFTGGTEAFF
D: .; size: few; J: TRBJ2-6; length: 15; V: TRBV7-2; DNA: TGTGCCAGCAGCTCCCAGGGTACCGGGGCCAACGTCCTGACTTTC; CDR3: CASSSQGTGANVLTF